This note documents a single T cell receptor (beta chain) sequence. This clone was seen a handful of times. What this receptor recognizes is not known. No much larger clone exists at a distance of one base, and base qualities are not known. The V and J ends are trimmed by 5 bases and 0 bases, leaving 11 bases between them. There are 15 amino acids in the CDR3, from cysteine to phenylalanine inclusive. Only the CDR3 DNA is retained, 45 bases long and in frame from the first base. CDR1 MDHEN and CDR2 SYDVKM are derived from the germline V gene. This sample was taken from a study of blood T cell repertoires in COVID-19 (dated by TCRdb to about 2020). The study in broad terms: Samples covering the acute and convalescent phases of COVID-19 were provided by collaborators in the United States, Italy and Spain. The prospective study material was composed of cDNA or gDNA derived from T cells, B-cell-depleted T cells, or PBMCs. Deeply sampled blood TCRbeta repertoires from subjects exposed to, actively infected with, or recovered from COVID-19 were included in the dataset. The repertoires were released in a freely available public database meant as a resource for research on the immune response to SARS-CoV-2. The samples were drawn from two sources: the first 160 participants of the ongoing ImmuneRACE study, and fewer than 1,500 subjects contributed by 6 global collaborators. Nearly every sample came with metadata listing a de-identified subject ID, COVID-19 status, age in years and sex. Where HLA class I and class II types were available, the types were taken from metadata supplied by the sample provider, not from assay-based typing.

General findings and caveats noted by the study authors: Clinical and demographic metadata were provided uncurated, with the amount varying by source and participant.

The immunoSEQ Assay, a bias-controlled multiplex PCR, was used to amplify TCRbeta CDR3 regions from genomic DNA. Under the source paper's analysis protocol: The number of nucleated cells in each sample was estimated from the amplification of reference gene primers within the assay. Sequence reads were collapsed and filtered to measure the absolute abundance of every unique TCRbeta CDR3 rearrangement. For each sample, productive Simpson clonality was calculated by taking the square root of Simpson's diversity index across productive rearrangements. Drawn from immuneACCESS, this table holds only the in-frame rearrangements with V and J called that TCRdb kept. Clones are partly lost; checked studies trace under half to an unresolved V gene and leave the rest unexplained. That table gives V, J and clone size, and the DNA gave D and trimming. This sample is represented by 180,000 or so clones; around 76% of them were singletons. Roughly 8.7% of the sample belongs to the ten largest clones.

Whole blood was collected in K2EDTA tubes by collaborating institutions according to the institutions' own protocols. For TCRbeta analysis, collaborator samples were shipped as frozen whole blood, as isolated PBMCs, or as DNA extracted from either sample type. The sequence is built from TRBV28 and TRBJ1-3, with an unclear D gene assignment. The TCR sequence derives from a woman between 50 and 59 years old with active or convalescent COVID-19. Sequenced: peripheral blood. The CDR3 region reads CASSPGDVSGNTIYF. The nucleotide sequence is TGTGCCAGCAGTCCCGGGGATGTCTCTGGAAACACCATATATTTT.